This T cell receptor (beta chain) was documented in a study of Tregs in tolerant kidney transplant recipients. General study results and limits: The small number of patients limits these findings pending further validation.

Repertoires were generated with immunoSEQ multiplex PCR, while TCRdb's copy carries only in-frame clones and drops some. The sample lists about 94,000 clones, more than 85% seen once, with 0.46% in the top ten. Per germline, CDR1 MNHNY and CDR2 SVGAGI (reference sequence). The CDR3 spans 14 residues. V was shortened by 6 bases and J by 7 bases, with 16 bases between the two germline ends. As to this clone: The target antigen is unknown.

CD4+CD25+CD127- Tregs, CD4+CD25- non-Tregs, CD4 and CD8 cells were sorted. Sequences were derived from CD4+ T cells from blood, sampled before the transplant. The TCR sequence derives from a human donor who received a combined kidney and bone marrow transplant. V is TRBV6-6 and J is TRBJ2-1; D perhaps matches TRBD1 (6 bases). The CDR3 loop reads CASRAPGASNEQFF. CDR3 DNA: TGTGCCAGCAGGGCCCCAGGGGCCTCTAATGAGCAGTTCTTC.